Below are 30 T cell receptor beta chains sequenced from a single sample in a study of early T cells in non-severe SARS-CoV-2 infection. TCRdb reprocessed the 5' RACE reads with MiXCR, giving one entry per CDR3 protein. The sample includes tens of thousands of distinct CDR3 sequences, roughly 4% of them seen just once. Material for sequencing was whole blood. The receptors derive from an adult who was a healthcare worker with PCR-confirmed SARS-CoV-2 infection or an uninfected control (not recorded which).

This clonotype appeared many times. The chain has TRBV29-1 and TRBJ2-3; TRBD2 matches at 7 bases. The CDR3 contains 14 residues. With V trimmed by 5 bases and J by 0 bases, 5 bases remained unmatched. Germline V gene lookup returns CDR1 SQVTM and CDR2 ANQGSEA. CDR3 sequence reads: CSVWGGPSTDTQYF. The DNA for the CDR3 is TGCAGCGTTTGGGGGGGTCCTAGCACAGATACGCAGTATTTT.

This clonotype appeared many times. CDR3 sequence: CASSLSTGNTEAFF. The CDR3 coding sequence is TGTGCCAGCAGCCTTAGTACAGGCAACACTGAAGCTTTCTTT. The chain recombines TRBV12-3 or TRBV12-4 with TRBJ1-1; perhaps TRBD1 as D (5 bases). The CDR3 has 14 amino acids. V lost 6 bases and J lost 2, with 13 bases in between.

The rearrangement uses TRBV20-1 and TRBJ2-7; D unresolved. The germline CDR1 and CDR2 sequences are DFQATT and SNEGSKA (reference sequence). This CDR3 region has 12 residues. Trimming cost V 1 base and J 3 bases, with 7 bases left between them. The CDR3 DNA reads TGCAGTGCTAGAGGTTACCTCTACGAGCAGTACTTC. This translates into CSARGYLYEQYF.

CDR3 sequence (DNA): TGTGCCAGTAGTAGACTGGGGACAGTCCCGGGACTAGCGGATTACGAGCAGTACTTC. Protein: CASSRLGTVPGLADYEQYF. The V call is TRBV19, the J call TRBJ2-7; 11 bases match TRBD2. CDR3 length: 19 amino acids. CDR1 LNHDA and CDR2 SQIVND come from the germline V gene (reference sequence). V dropped 4 bases and J dropped 4; count of bases not matched to a gene: 18.

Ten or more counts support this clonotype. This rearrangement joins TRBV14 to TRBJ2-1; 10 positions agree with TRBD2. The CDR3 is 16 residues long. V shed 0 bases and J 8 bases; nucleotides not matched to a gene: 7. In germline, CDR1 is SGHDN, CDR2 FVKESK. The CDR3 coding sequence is TGTGCCAGCAGCCAAGAACTAGCGGGAAGCCTCCATGAGCAGTTCTTC. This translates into CASSQELAGSLHEQFF.

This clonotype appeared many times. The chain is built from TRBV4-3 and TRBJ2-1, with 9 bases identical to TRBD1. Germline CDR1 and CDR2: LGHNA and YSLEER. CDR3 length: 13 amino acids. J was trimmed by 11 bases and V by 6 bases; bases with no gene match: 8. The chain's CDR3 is CASSQGQGGQQFF. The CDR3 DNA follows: TGCGCCAGCAGTCAGGGACAGGGAGGTCAGCAGTTCTTC.

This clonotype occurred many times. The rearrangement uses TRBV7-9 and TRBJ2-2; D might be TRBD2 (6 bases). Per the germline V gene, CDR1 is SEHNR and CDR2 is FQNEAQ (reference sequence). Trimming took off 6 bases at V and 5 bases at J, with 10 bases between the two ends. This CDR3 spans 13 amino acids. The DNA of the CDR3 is TGTGCCAGCAGTCTGGCGGGGACCGGGGAGCTGTTTTTT. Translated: CASSLAGTGELFF.

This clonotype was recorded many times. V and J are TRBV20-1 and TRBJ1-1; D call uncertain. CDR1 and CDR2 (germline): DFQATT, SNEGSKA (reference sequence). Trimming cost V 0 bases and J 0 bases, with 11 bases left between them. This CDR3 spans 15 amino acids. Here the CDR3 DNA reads TGCAGTGCTAGAGATTATGGGCTCATGAACACTGAAGCTTTCTTT. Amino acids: CSARDYGLMNTEAFF.

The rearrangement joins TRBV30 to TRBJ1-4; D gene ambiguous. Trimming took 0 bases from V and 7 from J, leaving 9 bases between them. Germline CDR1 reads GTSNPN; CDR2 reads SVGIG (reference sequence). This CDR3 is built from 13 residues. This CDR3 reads CAWSVMASEKLFF. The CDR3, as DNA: TGTGCCTGGAGTGTAATGGCGTCTGAAAAACTGTTTTTT.

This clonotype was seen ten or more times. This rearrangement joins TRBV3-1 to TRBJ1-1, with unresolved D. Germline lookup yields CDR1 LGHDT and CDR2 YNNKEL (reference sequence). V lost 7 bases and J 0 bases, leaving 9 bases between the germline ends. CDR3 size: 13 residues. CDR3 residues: CASTTDLNTEAFF. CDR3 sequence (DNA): TGTGCCAGCACCACGGACCTGAACACTGAAGCTTTCTTT.

The CDR3: CASSQDYSYQETQYF. CDR3 DNA: TGCGCCAGCAGCCAAGATTACTCCTACCAAGAGACCCAGTACTTC. The chain is built from TRBV4-3 and TRBJ2-5, with unresolved D. CDR3 size: 15 residues. Between the trimmed V and J ends, which lost 0 bases and 0 bases, there was a span of 8 bases. Germline assignment: CDR1 LGHNA and CDR2 YSLEER.

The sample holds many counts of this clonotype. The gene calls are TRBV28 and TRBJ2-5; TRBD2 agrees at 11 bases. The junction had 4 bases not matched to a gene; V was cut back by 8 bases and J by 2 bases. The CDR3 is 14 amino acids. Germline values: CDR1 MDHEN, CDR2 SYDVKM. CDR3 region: CASVAGGPQETQYF. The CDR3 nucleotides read TGTGCCAGCGTAGCGGGAGGGCCGCAAGAGACCCAGTACTTC.

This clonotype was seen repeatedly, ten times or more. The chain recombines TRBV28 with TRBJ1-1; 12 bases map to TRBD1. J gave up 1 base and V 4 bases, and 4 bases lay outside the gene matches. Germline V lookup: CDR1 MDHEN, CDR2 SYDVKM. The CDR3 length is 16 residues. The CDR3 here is CASSSRDRGRNTEAFF. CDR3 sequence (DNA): TGTGCCAGCAGTTCCCGGGACAGGGGGCGGAACACTGAAGCTTTCTTT.

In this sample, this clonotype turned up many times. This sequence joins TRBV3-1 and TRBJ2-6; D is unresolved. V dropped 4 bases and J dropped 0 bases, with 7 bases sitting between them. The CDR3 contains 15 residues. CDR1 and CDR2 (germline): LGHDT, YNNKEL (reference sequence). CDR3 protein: CASSPVYSGANVLTF. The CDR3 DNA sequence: TGTGCCAGCAGCCCTGTTTACTCTGGGGCCAACGTCCTGACTTTC.

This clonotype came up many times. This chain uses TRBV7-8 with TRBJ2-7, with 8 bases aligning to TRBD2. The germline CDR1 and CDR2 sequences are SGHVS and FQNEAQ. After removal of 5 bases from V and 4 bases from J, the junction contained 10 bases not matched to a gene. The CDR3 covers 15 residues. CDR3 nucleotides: TGTGCCAGCAGCCCCGGGGTAGCGGGATCGTACGAGCAGTACTTC. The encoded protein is CASSPGVAGSYEQYF.

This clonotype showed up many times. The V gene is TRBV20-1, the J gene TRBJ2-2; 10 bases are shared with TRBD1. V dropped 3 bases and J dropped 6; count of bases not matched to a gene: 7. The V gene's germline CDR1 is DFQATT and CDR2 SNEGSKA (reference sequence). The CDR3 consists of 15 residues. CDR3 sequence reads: CSARFDRGRSGELFF. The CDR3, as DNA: TGCAGTGCTAGGTTTGACAGGGGGCGATCCGGGGAGCTGTTTTTT.

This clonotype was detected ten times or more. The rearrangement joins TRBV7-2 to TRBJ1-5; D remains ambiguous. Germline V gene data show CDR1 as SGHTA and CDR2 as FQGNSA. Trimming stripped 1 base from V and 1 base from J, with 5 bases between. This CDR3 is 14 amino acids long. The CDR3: CASSLDTSNQPQHF. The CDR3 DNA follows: TGTGCCAGCAGCTTAGACACCAGCAATCAGCCCCAGCATTTT.

The CDR3 here is CASSQVGGLDEKLFF. In DNA, the CDR3 is TGTGCCAGCAGCCAAGTGGGGGGGTTGGATGAAAAACTGTTTTTT. The chain combines TRBV4-2 with TRBJ1-4, with D possibly TRBD1 on 5 matching bases. The V end lost 1 base, the J end lost 6 bases, and 12 bases lay between the germline ends. Germline CDR1 reads LGHNA; CDR2 reads YNFKEQ. The CDR3 has 15 amino acids.

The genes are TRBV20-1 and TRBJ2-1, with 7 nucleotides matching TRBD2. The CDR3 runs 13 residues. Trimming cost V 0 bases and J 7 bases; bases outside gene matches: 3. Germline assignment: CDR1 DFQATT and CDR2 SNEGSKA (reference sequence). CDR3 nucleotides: TGCAGTGCTAGAGACCCTAGCGGAAATGAGCAGTTCTTC. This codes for CSARDPSGNEQFF.

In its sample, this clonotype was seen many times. CDR3 coding DNA: TGTGCCAGCAGACCAGCTAGCGGTATAGCCAAAAACATTCAGTACTTC. Its translation: CASRPASGIAKNIQYF. The chain has TRBV6-2 or TRBV6-3 and TRBJ2-4, with 7 bases matching TRBD2. Germline CDR1 reads MNHEY; CDR2 reads SVGEGT. V shed 6 bases, J shed 0 bases, and the junction held 8 bases outside the gene matches. The CDR3 extends over 16 amino acids.

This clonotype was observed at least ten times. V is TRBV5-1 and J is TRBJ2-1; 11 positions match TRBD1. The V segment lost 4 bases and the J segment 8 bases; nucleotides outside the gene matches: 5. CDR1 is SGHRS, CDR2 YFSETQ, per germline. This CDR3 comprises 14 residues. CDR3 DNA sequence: TGCGCCAGCAGCATCTGGGGACAGGGGGATGAGCAGTTCTTC. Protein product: CASSIWGQGDEQFF. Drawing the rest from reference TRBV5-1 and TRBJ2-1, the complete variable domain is KAGVTQTPRYLIKTRGQQVTLSCSPISGHRSVSWYQQTPGQGLQFLFEYFSETQRNKGNFPGRFSGRQFSNSRSEMNVSTLELGDSALYLCASSIWGQGDEQFFGPGTRLTVL.

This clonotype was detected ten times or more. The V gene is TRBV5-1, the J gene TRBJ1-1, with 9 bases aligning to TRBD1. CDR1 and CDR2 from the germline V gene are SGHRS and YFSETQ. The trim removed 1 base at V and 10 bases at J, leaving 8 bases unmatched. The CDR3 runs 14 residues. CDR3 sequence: CASSLQGQGVGAFF. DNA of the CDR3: TGCGCCAGCAGCTTGCAGGGACAGGGAGTAGGAGCTTTCTTT.

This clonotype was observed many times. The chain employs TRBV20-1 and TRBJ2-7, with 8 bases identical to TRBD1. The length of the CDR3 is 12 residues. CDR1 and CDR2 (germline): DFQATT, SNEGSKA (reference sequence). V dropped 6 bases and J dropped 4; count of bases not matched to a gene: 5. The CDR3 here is CSAPGQAYEQYF. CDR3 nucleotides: TGCAGTGCACCGGGACAGGCGTACGAGCAGTACTTC.

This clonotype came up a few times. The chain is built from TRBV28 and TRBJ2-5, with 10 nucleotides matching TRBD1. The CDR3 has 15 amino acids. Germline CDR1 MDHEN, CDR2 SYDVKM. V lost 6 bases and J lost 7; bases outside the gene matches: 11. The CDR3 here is CASSWDRGTSGTQYF. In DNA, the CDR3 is TGTGCCAGCAGCTGGGACAGGGGTACCTCGGGGACCCAGTACTTC.

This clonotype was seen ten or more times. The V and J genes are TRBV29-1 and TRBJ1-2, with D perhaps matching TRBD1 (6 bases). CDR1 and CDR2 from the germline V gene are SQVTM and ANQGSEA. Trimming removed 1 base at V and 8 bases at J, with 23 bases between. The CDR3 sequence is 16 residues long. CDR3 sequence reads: CSVEGTQGFTGRGYTF. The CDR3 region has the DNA TGCAGCGTTGAAGGGACACAGGGTTTCACGGGTCGAGGCTACACCTTC.

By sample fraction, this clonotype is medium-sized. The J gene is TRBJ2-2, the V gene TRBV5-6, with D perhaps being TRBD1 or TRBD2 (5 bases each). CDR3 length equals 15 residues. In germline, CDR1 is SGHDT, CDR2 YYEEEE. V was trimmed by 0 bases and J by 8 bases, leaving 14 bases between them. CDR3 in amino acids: CASSLGQDGTGELFF. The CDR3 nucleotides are TGTGCCAGCAGCTTGGGGCAGGACGGGACGGGGGAGCTGTTTTTT.

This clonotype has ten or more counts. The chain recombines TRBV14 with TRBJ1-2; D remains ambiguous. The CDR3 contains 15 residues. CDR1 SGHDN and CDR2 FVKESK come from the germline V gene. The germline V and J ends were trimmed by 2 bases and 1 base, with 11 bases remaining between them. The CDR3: CASSQHGEFNYGYTF. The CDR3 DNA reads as TGTGCCAGCAGCCAACACGGGGAATTTAACTATGGCTACACCTTC. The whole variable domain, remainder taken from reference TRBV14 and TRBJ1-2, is EAGVTQFPSHSVIEKGQTVTLRCDPISGHDNLYWYRRVMGKEIKFLLHFVKESKQDESGMPNNRFLAERTGGTYSTLKVQPAELEDSGVYFCASSQHGEFNYGYTFGSGTRLTVV.

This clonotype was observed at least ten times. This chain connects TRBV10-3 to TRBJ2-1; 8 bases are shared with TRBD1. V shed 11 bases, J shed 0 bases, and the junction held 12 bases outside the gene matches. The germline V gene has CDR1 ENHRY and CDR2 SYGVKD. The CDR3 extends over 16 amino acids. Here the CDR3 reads CAVGQGSGSSYNEQFF. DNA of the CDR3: TGTGCCGTCGGACAGGGCTCGGGGAGCTCCTACAATGAGCAGTTCTTC.

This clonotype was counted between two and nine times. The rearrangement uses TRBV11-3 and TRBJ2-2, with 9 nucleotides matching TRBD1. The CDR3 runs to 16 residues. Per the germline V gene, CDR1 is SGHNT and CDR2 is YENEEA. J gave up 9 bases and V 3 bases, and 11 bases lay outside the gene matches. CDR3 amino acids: CASSLGPQGAGRELFF. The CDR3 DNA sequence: TGTGCCAGCAGCTTGGGGCCACAGGGGGCGGGAAGGGAGCTGTTTTTT. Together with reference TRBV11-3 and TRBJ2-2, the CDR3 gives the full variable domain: EAGVVQSPRYKIIEKKQPVAFWCNPISGHNTLYWYLQNLGQGPELLIRYENEEAVDDSQLPKDRFSAERLKGVDSTLKIQPAELGDSAVYLCASSLGPQGAGRELFFGEGSRLTVL.

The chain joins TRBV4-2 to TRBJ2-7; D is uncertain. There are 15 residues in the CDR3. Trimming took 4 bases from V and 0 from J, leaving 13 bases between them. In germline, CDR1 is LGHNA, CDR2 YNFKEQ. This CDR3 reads CASSPASANSYEQYF. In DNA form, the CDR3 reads TGTGCCAGCAGCCCGGCAAGCGCCAACTCCTACGAGCAGTACTTC.